This section outlines one T cell receptor (beta chain) sequence together with its context. The antigen remains unidentified. A junction boundary mismatches the germline segment, possibly from a read error. The CDR3 is 14 residues long. The V gene's germline CDR1 is SGHVS and CDR2 FQNEAQ. MiXCR, run by TCRdb on the 5' RACE reads, gives a single entry per CDR3 protein. The repertoire includes approximately 330,000 distinct CDR3 sequences, approximately 13% of them detected once, and about 3% sits in the top ten. These data are taken from a study of T cells after yellow fever vaccination. Overall study findings and caveats: Only a small proportion of the clonotypes turned up in both the CD4 and the CD8 compartments, likely arising from convergent recombination.

Sequencing used CD4+ T cells sorted from PBMCs, obtained 15 days after the yellow fever booster vaccination. The TCR originated in a man in his late teens or twenties who received the YFV17D yellow fever vaccine. The chain combines TRBV7-8 with TRBJ1-1; D uncertain. The CDR3 is CASSLSKLNTDAFF. CDR3 DNA sequence: TGTGCCAGCAGCTTATCGAAATTGAACACTGATGCTTTCTTT.